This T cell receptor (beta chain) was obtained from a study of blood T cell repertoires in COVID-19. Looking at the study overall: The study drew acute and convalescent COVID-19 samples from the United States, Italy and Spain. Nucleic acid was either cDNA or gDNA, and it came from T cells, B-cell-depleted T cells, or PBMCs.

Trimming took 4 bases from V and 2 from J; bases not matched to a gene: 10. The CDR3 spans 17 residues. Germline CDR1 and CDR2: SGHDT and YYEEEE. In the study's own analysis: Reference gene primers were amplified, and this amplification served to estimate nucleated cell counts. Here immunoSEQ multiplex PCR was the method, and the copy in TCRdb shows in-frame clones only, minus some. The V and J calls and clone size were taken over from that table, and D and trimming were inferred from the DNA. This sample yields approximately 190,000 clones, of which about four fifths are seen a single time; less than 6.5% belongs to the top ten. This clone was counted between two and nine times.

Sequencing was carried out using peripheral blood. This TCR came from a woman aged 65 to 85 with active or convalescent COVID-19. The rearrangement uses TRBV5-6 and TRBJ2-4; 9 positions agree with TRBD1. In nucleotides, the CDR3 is TGTGCCAGCAGCCCGCCGGGACAGGGCCGGACCAAAAACATTCAGTACTTC. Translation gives CASSPPGQGRTKNIQYF. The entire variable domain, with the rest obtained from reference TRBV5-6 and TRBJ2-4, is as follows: DAGVTQSPTHLIKTRGQQVTLRCSPKSGHDTVSWYQQALGQGPQFIFQYYEEEERQRGNFPDRFSGHQFPNYSSELNVNALLLGDSALYLCASSPPGQGRTKNIQYFGAGTRLSVL.